This T cell receptor (beta chain) emerged from a study of shared clonotypes between healthy human individuals. The deep-level immunoSEQ assay was used. Here immunoSEQ multiplex PCR was the method, and the copy in TCRdb shows in-frame clones only, minus some. Among about 1 million clones listed, about four fifths were seen once. About this clone itself: Its antigen is undetermined.

CDR1 and CDR2 (germline): SGHDT, YYEEEE. V was clipped by 0 bases and J by 1 base, with 14 bases between them. CDR3 size: 17 residues. Study observations and caveats: Among donors, the sharing of clonotypes was expected to be influenced by sequencing depth.

CD4+ cell separation produced CD45RA+ naive and CD45RA-negative memory subsets. The V and J genes are TRBV5-6 and TRBJ1-5, with a possible D match to TRBD1 (5 bases). Sequencing input: memory CD4+ T cells from PBMCs. Subset here: CD45RA-negative fraction. The sequence was obtained from a man in his late teens or twenties in good health. Some clones in this sample may be carry-over from other donors' samples. CDR3 bases: TGTGCCAGCAGCTTGGCCGGGGCTGGGGGGAGCAATCAGCCCCAGCATTTT. Translating gives CASSLAGAGGSNQPQHF.